In this sample, the clone carrying this TCR beta chain turned up many times. This sample was taken from a study of T cells after yellow fever vaccination. Template switching with 5'RACE generated the TCR cDNA and added a universal primer site and UMIs. A single record per CDR3 protein comes from TCRdb applying MiXCR to the 5' RACE reads. This sample has over 10,000 distinct CDR3 sequences; about 6% occur once, and the top ten carry approximately 1%. Study-level points and caveats: Within FACS-sorted repertoires, abundant clonotypes contaminating from the bulk population could be present. The CD4 and CD8 compartments had a small share of their clonotypes in common. In sorted memory subsets at day 0, almost all vaccine-responding clonotypes were below detection.

The CDR3 loop spans 13 amino acids. V dropped 5 bases and J dropped 1 base, with 8 bases sitting between them. In germline, CDR1 is SGHNT, CDR2 YENEEA. The chain couples TRBV11-3 to TRBJ1-1; a weak D match, TRBD1 (6 bases). This receptor was obtained from a man aged 30-40 years who received the YFV17D yellow fever vaccine. The specimen was PBMCs, either bulk or a sorted T-cell subset (CD4+, CD8+, memory, or dextramer-sorted; not recorded which), collected on the day of the yellow fever booster vaccination. CDR3: CASSQGQNTEAFF. CDR3 bases: TGTGCCAGCAGCCAGGGACAGAACACTGAAGCTTTCTTT. Full variable domain (missing parts from reference TRBV11-3 and TRBJ1-1): EAGVVQSPRYKIIEKKQPVAFWCNPISGHNTLYWYLQNLGQGPELLIRYENEEAVDDSQLPKDRFSAERLKGVDSTLKIQPAELGDSAVYLCASSQGQNTEAFFGQGTRLTVV.